This T cell receptor beta chain was profiled in a study of cytomegalovirus exposure and HLA in healthy donors. Turning to the study itself: HLA-typed donors were the source of roughly 80 million unique TCRs held in an early data release.

The CDR3 consists of 14 residues. The germline V gene encodes CDR1 MNHEY and CDR2 SVGAGI. V was clipped by 4 bases and J by 6 bases, with 12 bases between them. Findings and limits, study-wide: Highly shared variants forming one cluster were likely a sequencing artifact. The authors listed 164 TCR beta chains as cytomegalovirus-associated. In vitro experiments confirmed that a few CMV-associated chains were specific for CMV antigens.

Vbeta (60) and Jbeta (13) primers were used in the PCR. Repertoires were generated with immunoSEQ multiplex PCR, while TCRdb's copy carries only in-frame clones and drops some. The repertoire table contains over 80,000 clones. Details on this clone: The antigen is undetermined.

This receptor was obtained from a girl aged 10-17 years in good health and CMV-seropositive. This chain connects TRBV6-5 to TRBJ1-4; possible D gene TRBD1, 5 bases. The sequenced sample consisted of PBMCs. Here the CDR3 reads CASSLGGTHEKLFF. The CDR3 DNA reads as TGTGCCAGCAGTTTAGGAGGGACTCATGAAAAACTGTTTTTT.